Described below is a single T cell receptor beta chain sequence and its context. What it binds is unknown. This CDR3 spans 14 amino acids. The junction had 2 bases not matched to a gene; V was cut back by 3 bases and J by 2 bases. Germline-derived CDR1 and CDR2 are MNHEY and SVGAGI. This table comes from immunoSEQ multiplex PCR, and its TCRdb copy is limited to in-frame clones, with some not included. The sample contains approximately 100,000 clones, roughly 86% of which appear only once. The sample belongs to a study of T cell responses to AZD1222 COVID-19 vaccine. Study outcomes and limitations: Sampling captured repertoires only after the peak T cell response. Just five to seven AZD1222 recipients tested seropositive at baseline.

The chain employs TRBV6-5 and TRBJ2-7; 9 nucleotides match TRBD2. This TCR derives from an adult who received the AZD1222 COVID-19 vaccine. Sequenced here: peripheral blood, sampled 28 days after the second AZD1222 dose. The CDR3, as DNA: TGTGCCAGCAGTTATGGACTAGCGCCCTACGAGCAGTACTTC. This translates into CASSYGLAPYEQYF.